Listed here are 27 T cell receptor beta chains from one sample, sequenced in a study of cytomegalovirus exposure and HLA in healthy donors. Sequenced by immunoSEQ multiplex PCR; TCRdb stores in-frame clones only, minus some. This table has some 69,000 clones, approximately 93% appearing once. Sequenced: PBMCs. All receptors derive from a man aged 18 to 29 in good health and CMV-seropositive.

This rearrangement joins TRBV21-1 to TRBJ1-4; the table calls TRBD1, which could not be checked here. TRBV21-1 is noted as a pseudogene. CDR3 length: 15 amino acids. CDR3 coding DNA: TGTGCCAGCAGCGACCGGACAGGGAAAAATGAAAAACTGTTTTTT. Its protein product is CASSDRTGKNEKLFF.

This sequence joins TRBV27 and TRBJ2-7, with D perhaps TRBD2 (5 bases). The CDR3 is 13 amino acids. V was pared by 2 bases and J by 5 bases, with 10 bases between. Germline V gives CDR1 MNHEY, CDR2 SMNVEV (reference sequence). The CDR3 region is CASSLRIANEQYF. The CDR3 DNA reads as TGTGCCAGCAGTTTACGGATAGCGAACGAGCAGTACTTC.

The chain recombines TRBV28 with TRBJ2-5; 9 nucleotides agree with TRBD1. Germline trimming cut 4 bases from V and 14 bases from J; bases unmatched to any gene: 17. The CDR3 is made up of 15 amino acids. Germline CDR1 MDHEN, CDR2 SYDVKM. The CDR3 sequence is CASSSPGQGLETPYF. Written as DNA, the CDR3 is TGTGCCAGCAGTTCTCCGGGACAGGGATTGGAGACGCCCTACTTC.

This chain connects TRBV28 to TRBJ1-1; 8 bases map to TRBD1. The germline CDR1 and CDR2 sequences are MDHEN and SYDVKM. The V and J ends lost 10 bases and 12 bases, in that order; junction bases with no gene match: 19. The CDR3 has 14 amino acids. The CDR3 DNA reads TGTGCCACCCAGGATGGGGCAGGGGGCGCGTTACCTTTCTTT. The encoded protein is CATQDGAGGALPFF.

The chain recombines TRBV6-5 with TRBJ1-1, with D perhaps TRBD1 (6 bases). CDR3 length: 14 residues. Looked up from germline, CDR1 is MNHEY and CDR2 is SVGAGI. V lost 6 bases and J 5 bases, leaving 16 bases between the germline ends. The CDR3 nucleotides are TGTGCCAGCAGAATGGACAGTGGGGGAACTGAAGCTTTCTTT. It translates to CASRMDSGGTEAFF.

The CDR3 protein is CSVATGDYGYTF. CDR3 sequence (DNA): TGCAGCGTCGCGACAGGGGACTATGGCTACACCTTC. The chain links TRBV29-1 to TRBJ1-2; the match to TRBD1 covers 8 bases. CDR1 SQVTM and CDR2 ANQGSEA come from the germline V gene. Unmatched junction bases numbered 3, after V lost 6 bases and J lost 3 bases. CDR3 length equals 12 residues.

The rearrangement uses TRBV5-1 and TRBJ2-2; 9 positions match TRBD1. V shed 4 bases and J 4 bases; nucleotides not matched to a gene: 8. Looked up from germline, CDR1 is SGHRS and CDR2 is YFSETQ. This CDR3 is 16 amino acids long. The CDR3 DNA sequence: TGCGCCAGCAGCGTGGGGGACAGGGCTAGCACCGGGGAGCTGTTTTTT. Residues: CASSVGDRASTGELFF. Looking up the rest from reference TRBV5-1 and TRBJ2-2 gives the full variable domain: KAGVTQTPRYLIKTRGQQVTLSCSPISGHRSVSWYQQTPGQGLQFLFEYFSETQRNKGNFPGRFSGRQFSNSRSEMNVSTLELGDSALYLCASSVGDRASTGELFFGEGSRLTVL.

V is TRBV28 and J is TRBJ1-4, with D perhaps TRBD1 (6 bases). The V and J ends lost 8 bases and 4 bases respectively, with 11 bases between them. The germline V gene has CDR1 MDHEN and CDR2 SYDVKM. CDR3 length: 13 amino acids. CDR3 nucleotides: TGTGCCAGCCACAGGGCTGTTAATGAAAAACTGTTTTTT. Its translation is CASHRAVNEKLFF.

This chain uses TRBV28 with TRBJ1-2; D possibly corresponds to TRBD1 (5 bases). Germline CDR1 and CDR2: MDHEN and SYDVKM. This CDR3 region has 14 residues. Trimming pared 4 bases from V and 3 bases from J, leaving 12 bases between. DNA of the CDR3: TGTGCCAGCAGTTGGGGACTAATGGACTATGGCTACACCTTC. It codes for CASSWGLMDYGYTF.

The gene calls are TRBV28 and TRBJ2-5; the match to TRBD2 covers 11 bases. The CDR3 spans 19 residues. Germline V CDR1 and CDR2: MDHEN, SYDVKM. V lost 7 bases, J lost 2 bases, and 18 bases stayed unmatched. In DNA form, the CDR3 reads TGTGCCAGCACGGGGATTAGCGGGGGGGGATCCGAGTTACAAGAGACCCAGTACTTC. Translating it yields CASTGISGGGSELQETQYF.

The J gene is TRBJ2-1, the V gene TRBV6-4, with D possibly being TRBD1 (6 bases). Between the trimmed V and J ends, which lost 3 bases and 6 bases, there was a span of 18 bases. CDR3 length equals 16 residues. Looked up from germline, CDR1 is MRHNA and CDR2 is SNTAGT. DNA of the CDR3: TGTGCCAGCAGTGAAGTTTGGGGGCCGGTGGTCAATGAGCAGTTCTTC. Translating gives CASSEVWGPVVNEQFF.

The CDR3 loop is CASSSGSVNTEAFF. In DNA, the CDR3 is TGTGCCAGCAGTTCAGGCTCGGTGAACACTGAAGCTTTCTTT. J is TRBJ1-1 and V is TRBV27; D gene ambiguous. CDR1 is MNHEY and CDR2 is SMNVEV in the germline V gene (reference sequence). The CDR3 loop spans 14 amino acids. Trimming took off 4 bases at V and 0 bases at J, with 9 bases between the two ends.

V gene TRBV7-9 combines with J gene TRBJ2-3; 10 bases map to TRBD2. Trimming at V came to 4 bases and at J to 0 bases, leaving 7 bases not matched to a gene. Germline V gene data show CDR1 as SEHNR and CDR2 as FQNEAQ (reference sequence). The CDR3 is 17 amino acids. The CDR3 spells CASSSILAGISTDTQYF. The CDR3 DNA follows: TGTGCCAGCAGCTCTATACTAGCGGGGATTAGCACAGATACGCAGTATTTT.

This chain links TRBV27 with TRBJ1-1; D ambiguous. V was shortened by 3 bases and J by 0 bases, with 8 bases between the two germline ends. Germline V gene sequence: CDR1 MNHEY, CDR2 SMNVEV (reference sequence). The CDR3 has 14 amino acids. Here the CDR3 DNA reads TGTGCCAGCAGTTTGGCAACAATGAACACTGAAGCTTTCTTT. Translating it yields CASSLATMNTEAFF.

This clone appeared once. The V call is TRBV19, the J call TRBJ1-1, with D uncertain. The germline V gene encodes CDR1 LNHDA and CDR2 SQIVND (reference sequence). There are 13 residues in the CDR3. V lost 3 bases to trimming and J lost 1 base, with 6 bases between them. CDR3 in DNA: TGTGCCAGTAGTATCTACGGGAACACTGAAGCTTTCTTT. Translating gives CASSIYGNTEAFF.

The J gene is TRBJ2-6, the V gene TRBV19; D is unclear. The V gene lost 5 bases and the J gene lost 0 bases, with 8 bases spanning the gap. The CDR3 spans 15 residues. Germline CDR1 reads LNHDA; CDR2 reads SQIVND (reference sequence). The CDR3 is CASSYQDSGANVLTF. The DNA for the CDR3 is TGTGCCAGTAGTTACCAGGACTCTGGGGCCAACGTCCTGACTTTC.

The V gene is TRBV5-6, the J gene TRBJ2-7, with TRBD2 matching over 9 bases. The V and J ends lost 6 bases and 1 base, in that order; junction bases with no gene match: 8. CDR1 is SGHDT and CDR2 is YYEEEE in the germline V gene. CDR3 length: 15 amino acids. For the CDR3, the DNA is TGTGCCAGCACCATCGCGGGAGGGCCGTCCTACGAGCAGTACTTC. Its protein product is CASTIAGGPSYEQYF.

V usage is TRBV2 and J usage is TRBJ1-4; perhaps TRBD1 as D (6 bases). Germline V gene lookup returns CDR1 SNHLY and CDR2 FYNNEI. V was pared by 5 bases and J by 3 bases, with 10 bases between. The CDR3 is made up of 14 amino acids. CDR3 nucleotide sequence: TGTGCCAGCAGTCGGACAGACTCTAATGAAAAACTGTTTTTT. Residues: CASSRTDSNEKLFF.

The rearrangement links TRBV28 to TRBJ1-4; tentative D call: TRBD1 (6 bases). V dropped 5 bases and J dropped 3 bases, with 19 bases sitting between them. The CDR3 is made up of 17 amino acids. Germline V CDR1 and CDR2: MDHEN, SYDVKM. The CDR3 protein is CASSPTQGSVSNEKLFF. The CDR3 DNA sequence: TGTGCCAGCAGTCCTACACAGGGAAGTGTCTCTAATGAAAAACTGTTTTTT.

The gene calls are TRBV4-1 and TRBJ1-5; D is unresolved. The CDR3 has 14 amino acids. Germline lookup yields CDR1 MGHRA and CDR2 YSYEKL. V was pared by 0 bases and J by 1 base, with 4 bases between. CDR3 bases: TGCGCCAGCAGCCAAGACCCAAGCAATCAGCCCCAGCATTTT. Protein sequence: CASSQDPSNQPQHF.

CDR3 coding DNA: TGCGCCAGCAGCCTACGGATAGCGGATTACAATGAGCAGTTCTTC. It is translated as CASSLRIADYNEQFF. V and J are TRBV5-1 and TRBJ2-1; tentatively, D is TRBD2 (6 bases). Germline V gives CDR1 SGHRS, CDR2 YFSETQ. CDR3 size: 15 residues. Trimming shortened V by 4 bases and J by 4 bases, and 15 bases separated the two germline ends.

This sequence joins TRBV4-1 and TRBJ2-5; D is undetermined. The germline CDR1 and CDR2 sequences are MGHRA and YSYEKL. Trimming removed 1 base at V and 5 bases at J, with 8 bases between. The CDR3 has 13 residues. CDR3 DNA sequence: TGCGCCAGCAGCCAAGTGTCGGGTGAGACCCAGTACTTC. It yields the protein CASSQVSGETQYF.

The chain couples TRBV29-1 to TRBJ1-4, with a possible D match to TRBD1 (5 bases). V was pared by 4 bases and J by 12 bases, with 18 bases between. This CDR3 region has 13 residues. Germline V CDR1 and CDR2: SQVTM, ANQGSEA. CDR3 nucleotides: TGCAGCGTTGGAGGAATGGCGCGGGGGGAACTGTTTTTT. Translated: CSVGGMARGELFF.

A word on this clone: One end of the junction varies from germline; a read error may be responsible. The genes are TRBV2 and TRBJ2-5; 9 bases map to TRBD1. This CDR3 spans 13 amino acids. CDR1 SNHLY and CDR2 FYNNEI come from the germline V gene. CDR3 sequence reads: CASRRQVDRGSHF. The CDR3 region has the DNA TGTGCCAGCAGGCGACAAGTGGACAGGGGATCGCACTTC.

Written as DNA, the CDR3 is TGTGCCAGCTTTGGAGCCAACACCGGGGAGCTGTTTTTT. Translated: CASFGANTGELFF. The V gene is TRBV2, the J gene TRBJ2-2, with D unresolved. This CDR3 has 13 amino acids. Trimming cost V 8 bases and J 2 bases, with 9 bases left between them. From germline, CDR1 is SNHLY and CDR2 FYNNEI.

This chain joins TRBV21-1 and TRBJ2-7; TRBD2, as called in the table, went unchecked against the DNA. TRBV21-1 represents a pseudogene. The CDR3 is made up of 16 amino acids. The CDR3 DNA reads TGTGCCAGCAGCAAAGCCCGGACTAGCCGGACCTACGAGCAGTACTTC. This translates into CASSKARTSRTYEQYF.

The chain uses TRBV30 and TRBJ2-3, with D hard to call. The CDR3 loop spans 13 amino acids. Germline loops: CDR1 GTSNPN, CDR2 SVGIG (reference sequence). Trimming stripped 2 bases from V and 6 bases from J, with 12 bases between. CDR3 sequence: CAWSIGFSDTQYF. The CDR3, as DNA: TGTGCCTGGAGTATCGGGTTCTCCGATACGCAGTATTTT.